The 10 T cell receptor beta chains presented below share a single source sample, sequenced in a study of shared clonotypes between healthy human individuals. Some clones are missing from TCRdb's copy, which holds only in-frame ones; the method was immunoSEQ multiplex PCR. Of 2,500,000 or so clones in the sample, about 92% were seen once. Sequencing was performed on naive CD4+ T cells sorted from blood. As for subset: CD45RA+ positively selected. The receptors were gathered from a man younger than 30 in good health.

CDR3 in DNA: TGTGCCAGCAGTTCGTTTTCCGGGACAGAAAACTATGGCTACACCTTC. Translated: CASSSFSGTENYGYTF. J is TRBJ1-2 and V is TRBV28, with TRBD1 identical over 7 bases. The CDR3 sequence is 16 residues long. The J segment lost 2 bases and the V segment lost 4 bases, leaving 10 bases of the junction unmatched. CDR1 is MDHEN, CDR2 SYDVKM, per germline.

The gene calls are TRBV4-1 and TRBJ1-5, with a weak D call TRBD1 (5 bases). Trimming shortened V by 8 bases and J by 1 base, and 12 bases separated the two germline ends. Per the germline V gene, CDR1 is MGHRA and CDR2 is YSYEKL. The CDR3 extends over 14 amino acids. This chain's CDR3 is CASGTQGSNQPQHF. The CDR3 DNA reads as TGCGCCAGCGGTACCCAGGGAAGCAATCAGCCCCAGCATTTT.

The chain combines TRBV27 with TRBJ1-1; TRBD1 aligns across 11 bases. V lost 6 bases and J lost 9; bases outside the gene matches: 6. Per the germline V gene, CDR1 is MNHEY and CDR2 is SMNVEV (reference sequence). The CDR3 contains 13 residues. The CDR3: CASSQDRGPKAFF. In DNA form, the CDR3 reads TGTGCCAGCAGCCAGGACAGGGGGCCTAAAGCTTTCTTT.

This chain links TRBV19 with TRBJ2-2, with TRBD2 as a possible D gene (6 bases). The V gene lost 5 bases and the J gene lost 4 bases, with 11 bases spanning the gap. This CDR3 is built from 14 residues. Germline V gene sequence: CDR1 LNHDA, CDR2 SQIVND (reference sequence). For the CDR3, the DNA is TGTGCCAGTAGTCTACCCGGGGGCACCGGGGAGCTGTTTTTT. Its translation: CASSLPGGTGELFF.

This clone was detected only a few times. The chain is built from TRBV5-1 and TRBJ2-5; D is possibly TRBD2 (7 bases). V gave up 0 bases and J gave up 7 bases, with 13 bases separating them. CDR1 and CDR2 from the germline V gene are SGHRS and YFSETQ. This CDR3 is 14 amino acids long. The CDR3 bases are TGCGCCAGCAGCTTGGAAGGGGGGGACGGGACCCAGTACTTC. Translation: CASSLEGGDGTQYF.

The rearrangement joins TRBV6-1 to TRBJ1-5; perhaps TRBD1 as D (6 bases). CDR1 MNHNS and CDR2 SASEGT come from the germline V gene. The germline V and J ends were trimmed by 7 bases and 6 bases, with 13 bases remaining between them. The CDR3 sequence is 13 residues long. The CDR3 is CASTSGETQPQHF. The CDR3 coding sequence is TGTGCCAGCACCTCAGGGGAAACTCAGCCCCAGCATTTT.

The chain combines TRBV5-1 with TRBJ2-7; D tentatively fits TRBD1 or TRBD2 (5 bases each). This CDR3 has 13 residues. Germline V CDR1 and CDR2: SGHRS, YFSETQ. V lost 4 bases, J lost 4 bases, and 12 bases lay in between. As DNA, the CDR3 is TGCGCCAGCAGCCGGGACGGGCGTTACGAGCAGTACTTC. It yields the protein CASSRDGRYEQYF.

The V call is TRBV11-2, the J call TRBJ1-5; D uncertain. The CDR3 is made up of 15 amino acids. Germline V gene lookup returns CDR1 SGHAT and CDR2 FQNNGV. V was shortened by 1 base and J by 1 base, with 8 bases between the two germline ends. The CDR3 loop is CASSLGGTSNQPQHF. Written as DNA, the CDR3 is TGTGCCAGCAGCTTAGGCGGTACCAGCAATCAGCCCCAGCATTTT.

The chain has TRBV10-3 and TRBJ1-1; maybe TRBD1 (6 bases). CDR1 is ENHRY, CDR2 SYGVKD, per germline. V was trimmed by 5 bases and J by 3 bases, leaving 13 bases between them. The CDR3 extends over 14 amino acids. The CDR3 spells CAISLGARDTEAFF. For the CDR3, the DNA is TGTGCCATCAGTTTGGGGGCGCGGGACACTGAAGCTTTCTTT.

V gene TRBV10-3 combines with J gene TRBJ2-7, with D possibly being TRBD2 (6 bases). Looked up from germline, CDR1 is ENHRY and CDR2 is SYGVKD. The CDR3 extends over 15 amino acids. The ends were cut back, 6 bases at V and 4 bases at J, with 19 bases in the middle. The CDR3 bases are TGTGCCATCAGCATTCAACTCGGGAGTTCGTACGAGCAGTACTTC. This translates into CAISIQLGSSYEQYF.